A single sample is the source of the 3 T cell receptor beta chains below, sequenced in a study of blood T cells in healthy people across ages. PCR was performed a second time for roughly 7 to 11 cycles using a sample-barcoded 5' primer and a J-beta primer mix. In TCRdb, the 5' RACE reads were re-called with MiXCR into one record per CDR3 protein. This sample has around 1,000,000 distinct CDR3 sequences, with approximately 25% found just once. This same sample was also part of a study on T cells of mothers and their children.

Sequenced material: blood. All receptors come from a girl aged 2-10 years in good health.

The chain joins TRBV28 to TRBJ2-5; 7 positions agree with TRBD1. Germline loops: CDR1 MDHEN, CDR2 SYDVKM. CDR3 size: 14 residues. With 4 bases clipped from V and 1 base from J, the junction kept 3 bases outside the gene matches. DNA of the CDR3: TGTGCCAGCAGTTACTACAGGGGCCAAGAGACCCAGTACTTC. Translating it yields CASSYYRGQETQYF.

The gene calls are TRBV7-9 and TRBJ2-5; D gene uncertain. V was pared by 7 bases and J by 0 bases, with 6 bases between. Germline V lookup: CDR1 SEHNR, CDR2 FQNEAQ (reference sequence). The CDR3 runs 12 residues. This chain's CDR3 is CASKENQETQYF. The DNA of the CDR3 is TGTGCCAGCAAGGAGAACCAAGAGACCCAGTACTTC.

This chain connects TRBV7-2 to TRBJ2-1; possible D gene TRBD2, 6 bases. Trimming left V 2 bases short and J 6 bases short, with 17 bases between. CDR1 is SGHTA and CDR2 is FQGNSA in the germline V gene. There are 16 residues in the CDR3. The CDR3: CASSLNGGSGFNEQFF. For the CDR3, the DNA is TGTGCCAGCAGCTTAAATGGGGGGAGCGGGTTCAATGAGCAGTTCTTC.